This TCR beta chain was recorded in a study of shared clonotypes between healthy human individuals. Study overall: The study enrolled a couple of women and a few men aged 18 to 49.

Original data processing: ImmunoSEQ yielded junction-only sequences lacking quality scores, so filtering differed. Sequencing was performed with immunoSEQ multiplex PCR; in TCRdb, only in-frame clones are kept and a portion is missing. V, J and clone size were drawn from that table, and D and trimming were deduced from the DNA. The sample lists 170,000 or so clones; about 66% were seen once. The sequencing sample was made of memory CD4+ T cells sorted from blood. The subset is: CD45RA-negative fraction. The sequence was collected from a man aged 25-45 years in good health.

This CDR3 is CASSRTGVYEQYF. CDR3 DNA sequence: TGTGCCAGCTCACGGACGGGAGTCTACGAGCAGTACTTC. The chain links TRBV18 to TRBJ2-7, with a possible D match to TRBD2 (6 bases). Between the trimmed V and J ends, which lost 4 bases and 3 bases, there was a span of 10 bases. The CDR3 spans 13 residues. Germline V gene data show CDR1 as KGHSH and CDR2 as LQKENI.